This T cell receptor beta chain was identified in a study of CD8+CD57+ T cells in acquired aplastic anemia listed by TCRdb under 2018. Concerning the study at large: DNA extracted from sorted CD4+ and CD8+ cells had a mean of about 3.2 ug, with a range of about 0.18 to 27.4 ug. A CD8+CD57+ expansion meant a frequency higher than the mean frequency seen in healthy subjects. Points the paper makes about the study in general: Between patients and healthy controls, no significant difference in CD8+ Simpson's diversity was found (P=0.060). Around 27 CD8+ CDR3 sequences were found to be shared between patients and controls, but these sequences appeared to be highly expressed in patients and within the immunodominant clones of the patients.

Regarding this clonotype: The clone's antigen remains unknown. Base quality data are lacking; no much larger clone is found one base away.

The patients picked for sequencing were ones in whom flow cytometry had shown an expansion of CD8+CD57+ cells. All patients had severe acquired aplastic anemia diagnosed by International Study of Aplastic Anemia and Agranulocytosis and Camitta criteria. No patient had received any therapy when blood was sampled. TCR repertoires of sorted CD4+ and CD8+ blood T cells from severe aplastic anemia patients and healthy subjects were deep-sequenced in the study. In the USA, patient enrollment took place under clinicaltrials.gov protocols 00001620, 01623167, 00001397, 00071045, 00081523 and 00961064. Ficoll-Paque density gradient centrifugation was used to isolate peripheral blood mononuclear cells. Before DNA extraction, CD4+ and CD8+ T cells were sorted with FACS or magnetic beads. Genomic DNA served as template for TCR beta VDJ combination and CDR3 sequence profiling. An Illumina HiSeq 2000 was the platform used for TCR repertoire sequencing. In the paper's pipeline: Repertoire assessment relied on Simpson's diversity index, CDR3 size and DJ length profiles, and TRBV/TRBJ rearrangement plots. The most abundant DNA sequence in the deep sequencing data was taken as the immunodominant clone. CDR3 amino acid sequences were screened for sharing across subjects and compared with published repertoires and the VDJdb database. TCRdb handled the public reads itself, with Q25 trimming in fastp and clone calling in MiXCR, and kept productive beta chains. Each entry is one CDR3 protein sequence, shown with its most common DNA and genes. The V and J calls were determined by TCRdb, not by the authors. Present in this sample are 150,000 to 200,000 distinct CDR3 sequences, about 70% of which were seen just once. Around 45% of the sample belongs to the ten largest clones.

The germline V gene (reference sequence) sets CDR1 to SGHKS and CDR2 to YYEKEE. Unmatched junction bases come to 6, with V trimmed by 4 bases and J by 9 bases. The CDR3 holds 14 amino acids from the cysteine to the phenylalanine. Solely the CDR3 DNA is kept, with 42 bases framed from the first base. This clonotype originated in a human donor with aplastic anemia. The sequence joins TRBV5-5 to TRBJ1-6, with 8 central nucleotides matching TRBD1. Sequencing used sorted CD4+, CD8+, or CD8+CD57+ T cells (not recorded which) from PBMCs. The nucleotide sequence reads TGTGCCAGCAGCCGTGGACAGGGCGGTTCACCCCTCCACTTT. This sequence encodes CASSRGQGGSPLHF.